These 22 T cell receptor beta chains were all obtained from the same sample, sequenced in a study of cytomegalovirus exposure and HLA in healthy donors. Clones were read by immunoSEQ multiplex PCR, and TCRdb kept only the in-frame ones, dropping some. The sample includes approximately 150,000 clones, about 91% of them seen just once. Sequences were obtained from PBMCs. The receptors were gathered from a man aged 18 to 30 in good health and CMV-seropositive.

This clone was seen a few times. This chain connects TRBV7-9 to TRBJ1-6, with 10 bases identical to TRBD1. The CDR3 extends over 15 amino acids. V lost 5 bases to trimming and J lost 10 bases; unmatched junction nucleotides: 8. In germline, CDR1 is SEHNR, CDR2 FQNEAQ (reference sequence). CDR3 sequence (DNA): TGTGCCAGCAGCCGGGGGACAGGGGTGGAATCACCCCTCCACTTT. It is translated as CASSRGTGVESPLHF.

The rearrangement uses TRBV4-2 and TRBJ2-1; D not certain. Germline CDR1 and CDR2: LGHNA and YNFKEQ. CDR3 length: 13 residues. V lost 4 bases and J 12 bases, leaving 16 bases between the germline ends. Written as DNA, the CDR3 is TGTGCCAGCAGCCCAGGCTCCCTTCTGGGGCAGTTCTTC. As protein: CASSPGSLLGQFF.

The chain employs TRBV5-6 and TRBJ1-5; D gene uncertain. Germline assignment: CDR1 SGHDT and CDR2 YYEEEE. The CDR3 runs 14 residues. The germline V and J ends were trimmed by 4 bases and 3 bases, with 11 bases remaining between them. The CDR3 coding sequence is TGTGCCAGCAGCGGCGGGGAGGACAATCAGCCCCAGCATTTT. Translation: CASSGGEDNQPQHF.

The gene calls are TRBV7-2 and TRBJ1-2; 8 bases are a match to TRBD1. The CDR3 loop spans 14 amino acids. Trimming cost V 1 base and J 3 bases; bases outside gene matches: 1. The germline gives CDR1 SGHTA, CDR2 FQGNSA. The CDR3: CASSLEDRDYGYTF. In nucleotides, the CDR3 is TGTGCCAGCAGCTTAGAGGACAGGGACTATGGCTACACCTTC.

Here the CDR3 reads CAISGTTGSYEQYF. The CDR3 nucleotides read TGTGCCATCAGTGGAACGACAGGCTCCTACGAGCAGTACTTC. This chain joins TRBV10-3 and TRBJ2-7; D perhaps matches TRBD1 (6 bases). This CDR3 comprises 14 residues. Germline-derived CDR1 and CDR2 are ENHRY and SYGVKD. The V end was cut by 4 bases, the J end by 0 bases, with 10 bases between.

V gene TRBV29-1 combines with J gene TRBJ2-5; 14 bases line up with TRBD2. Germline values: CDR1 SQVTM, CDR2 ANQGSEA. This CDR3 is 14 amino acids long. V shed 7 bases and J 5 bases; nucleotides not matched to a gene: 6. For the CDR3, the DNA is TGCAGCGCTCCCCGGACTAGCGGGGGGGAGACCCAGTACTTC. It is translated as CSAPRTSGGETQYF.

This clone was counted once. The chain combines TRBV5-6 with TRBJ2-7; D may be TRBD2 (5 bases). V lost 5 bases and J 5 bases, leaving 20 bases between the germline ends. From germline, CDR1 is SGHDT and CDR2 YYEEEE. The CDR3 is made up of 15 amino acids. The CDR3 region has the DNA TGTGCCAGCAGGCGTCGGGGTTTCGGGTTGGACGAGCAGTACTTC. Translating gives CASRRRGFGLDEQYF.

The rearrangement links TRBV2 to TRBJ1-1; perhaps TRBD1 as D (5 bases). Germline V CDR1 and CDR2: SNHLY, FYNNEI. Between the trimmed V and J ends, which lost 8 bases and 4 bases, there was a span of 5 bases. There are 10 residues in the CDR3. For the CDR3, the DNA is TGTGCCAGCCAGGGCACTGAAGCTTTCTTT. Its protein is CASQGTEAFF.

The chain links TRBV28 to TRBJ1-5, with D perhaps matching TRBD1 (5 bases). V was clipped by 5 bases and J by 2 bases, with 13 bases between them. The CDR3 extends over 15 amino acids. Germline V gives CDR1 MDHEN, CDR2 SYDVKM. The CDR3 reads CASSLPGIGNQPQHF. The CDR3 DNA is TGTGCCAGCAGTCTACCAGGGATCGGCAATCAGCCCCAGCATTTT.

The rearrangement joins TRBV5-6 to TRBJ1-1; the match to TRBD1 covers 8 bases. V was pared by 1 base and J by 9 bases, with 2 bases of the junction left unmatched. The CDR3 spans 12 residues. Germline assignment: CDR1 SGHDT and CDR2 YYEEEE. The CDR3 DNA reads TGTGCCAGCAGCTTGTCCAGGGGGCAAGCTTTCTTT. Translation gives CASSLSRGQAFF.

Details on this clone: Other DNA sequences from this sample encode an identical CDR3 as well. The V and J genes are TRBV11-2 and TRBJ2-1; tentative D call: TRBD2 (6 bases). This CDR3 region has 13 residues. Trimming took off 3 bases at V and 5 bases at J, with 8 bases between the two ends. Germline loops: CDR1 SGHAT, CDR2 FQNNGV. The DNA for the CDR3 is TGTGCCAGCAGCTTGGGACTTAACAATGAGCAGTTCTTC. Amino acid sequence: CASSLGLNNEQFF.

The chain recombines TRBV5-1 with TRBJ1-4; tentatively, D is TRBD1 (6 bases). Trimming shortened V by 4 bases and J by 5 bases, and 15 bases separated the two germline ends. The CDR3 contains 15 residues. The germline CDR1 and CDR2 sequences are SGHRS and YFSETQ. In DNA, the CDR3 is TGCGCCAGCAGCGCAGGCGGGGGCGCGAATGAAAAACTGTTTTTT. Translation: CASSAGGGANEKLFF.

The CDR3 nucleotides are TGCAGCGTTCAAGGGACAGGCCATAGATACTACGAGCAGTACTTC. Its protein product is CSVQGTGHRYYEQYF. V gene TRBV29-1 combines with J gene TRBJ2-7, with TRBD1 identical over 8 bases. CDR1 and CDR2 from the germline V gene are SQVTM and ANQGSEA. V lost 5 bases to trimming and J lost 3 bases; unmatched junction nucleotides: 12. The length of the CDR3 is 15 residues.

This clone was recorded a few times. The germline gene is not matched at one end of the junction; a read error may be the cause. The chain employs TRBV2 and TRBJ1-2; 10 bases line up with TRBD1. The CDR3 has 15 amino acids. Germline CDR1 and CDR2: SNHLY and FYNNEI. The CDR3 nucleotides read TGTGCCAGCAGTGTCCTCCCCGAGACAGGGGGCCTGATACGATTC. Its protein product is CASSVLPETGGLIRF.

The chain links TRBV5-1 to TRBJ2-5, with D maybe TRBD1 (6 bases). Deletions cut 1 base from V and 4 bases from J, with 11 bases between. The CDR3 loop spans 14 amino acids. Germline lookup yields CDR1 SGHRS and CDR2 YFSETQ. The CDR3 reads CASSLQGTRETQYF. The CDR3 DNA is TGCGCCAGCAGCTTGCAGGGGACAAGAGAGACCCAGTACTTC. The full variable domain, with the rest looked up from reference TRBV5-1 and TRBJ2-5, is KAGVTQTPRYLIKTRGQQVTLSCSPISGHRSVSWYQQTPGQGLQFLFEYFSETQRNKGNFPGRFSGRQFSNSRSEMNVSTLELGDSALYLCASSLQGTRETQYFGPGTRLLVL.

This chain connects TRBV30 to TRBJ1-1, with TRBD1 as a possible D gene (6 bases). From germline, CDR1 is GTSNPN and CDR2 SVGIG (reference sequence). CDR3 length: 12 residues. V was shortened by 6 bases and J by 0 bases, with 8 bases between the two germline ends. CDR3 region: CACRGMNTEAFF. Here the CDR3 DNA reads TGTGCCTGCAGGGGTATGAACACTGAAGCTTTCTTT.

The chain carries TRBV5-1 and TRBJ1-2; maybe TRBD1 (6 bases). Trimming cost V 5 bases and J 6 bases, with 20 bases left between them. CDR1 is SGHRS, CDR2 YFSETQ, per germline. The CDR3 is made up of 15 amino acids. The CDR3: CASRGDTSLRDGYTF. The CDR3 DNA is TGCGCCAGCAGAGGGGACACTTCTTTGCGGGATGGCTACACCTTC.

CDR3 coding DNA: TGCGCCAGCAGCTTGGGACAGGACCTAAGCGGCTACACCTTC. It translates to CASSLGQDLSGYTF. The V call is TRBV5-1, the J call TRBJ1-2; a possible D gene is TRBD1 (6 bases). Germline V gene lookup returns CDR1 SGHRS and CDR2 YFSETQ. This CDR3 comprises 14 residues. V lost 0 bases and J lost 8, with 14 bases in between.

The chain uses TRBV6-5 and TRBJ1-2; D might be TRBD1 (6 bases). This CDR3 has 11 amino acids. Looked up from germline, CDR1 is MNHEY and CDR2 is SVGAGI. V was shortened by 11 bases and J by 8 bases, with 15 bases between the two germline ends. The CDR3 sequence: CASLGGGGYTF. In DNA form, the CDR3 reads TGTGCCTCGCTAGGGGGTGGAGGCTACACCTTC.

The CDR3 coding sequence is TGTGCCTGGGTCTCTAGGGCTAGCGGGAGGGAGACCCAGTACTTC. As protein: CAWVSRASGRETQYF. The gene calls are TRBV30 and TRBJ2-5, with 11 positions matching TRBD2. The length of the CDR3 is 15 residues. Germline V gene lookup returns CDR1 GTSNPN and CDR2 SVGIG (reference sequence). Trimming removed 5 bases from V and 5 bases from J; junction bases left unmatched: 10.

V usage is TRBV5-4 and J usage is TRBJ2-5; TRBD2 is a possible D gene (7 bases). The CDR3 spans 16 residues. Germline CDR1 reads SGHNT; CDR2 reads YYREEE (reference sequence). Trimming removed 0 bases from V and 5 bases from J, with 17 bases in between. CDR3 in DNA: TGTGCCAGCAGCTTGGTGGGCGGGGGCCCCCGGGAGACCCAGTACTTC. Its protein is CASSLVGGGPRETQYF.

The CDR3 region is CASSLWDSREAFF. The CDR3 DNA reads as TGTGCCAGCAGCTTGTGGGACAGCCGAGAAGCTTTCTTT. The gene calls are TRBV5-4 and TRBJ1-1; 7 bases fit TRBD1. Losses at the gene ends were 1 base for V and 8 bases for J; bases not matched to a gene: 5. This CDR3 has 13 amino acids. Germline V lookup: CDR1 SGHNT, CDR2 YYREEE (reference sequence).